The clone carrying this T cell receptor (beta chain) was observed a few times. Its cognate antigen is unknown. Other DNA sequences in this sample translate to the same CDR3. This sample stems from a study of cytomegalovirus exposure and HLA in healthy donors. Study information: Genotyping showed about 80% of roughly 400 donors falling in the Caucasian-associated ancestry cluster.

The PCR had 60 Vbeta and 13 Jbeta primers. The protocol was immunoSEQ multiplex PCR, while the TCRdb copy is restricted to in-frame clones and leaves out a portion. The sample has about 160,000 clones, 80% seen once; the top ten hold about 1.3%. Study-wide findings and caveats: As a later analysis showed, a missense DCLRE1C variant was linked to trimming of TCR beta V- and J-genes. A few CMV-associated chains were confirmed in vitro to be specific for CMV antigens. In a later analysis, DRB1 alleles had the most associated TCRs; HLA-C alleles the fewest.

Germline CDR1 SEHNR, CDR2 FQNEAQ (reference sequence). The CDR3 covers 15 residues. V trimming: 1 base; J trimming: 7 bases; junction bases outside the gene matches: 0. This receptor was taken from a woman aged 50 to 60 in good health and CMV-seronegative. The V gene is TRBV7-9, the J gene TRBJ2-1, with 14 bases that match TRBD2. The material sequenced was PBMCs. CDR3 in amino acids: CASSLGLAGGNEQFF. CDR3 coding DNA: TGTGCCAGCAGCTTAGGACTAGCGGGAGGGAATGAGCAGTTCTTC.